The rows below give T cell receptor beta chains drawn from one sample of a study of regulatory and conventional T cells in RAG deficiency. The method was immunoSEQ multiplex PCR; TCRdb's version includes in-frame clones alone and lacks a portion of them. The sample lists 8,500 or so clones; around 84% were seen once. This sample also belongs to another study, concerning regulatory T cells.

Specimen: CD8+ T cells sorted from blood. All receptors derive from a human donor in good health. CDR3s include the opening cysteine and the closing phenylalanine or tryptophan. Each record gives: V gene, D gene, J gene, clone size, CDR3 protein, CDR3 DNA. The D gene is left open where the match is weak. Clone size appears in some rows only: once, few, many, or a class for an expanded clone.

TRBV2	-	TRBJ2-1	-	CASPPGGGTALEREQFF	TGTGCCAGCCCTCCAGGTGGGGGGACGGCCCTAGAGCGGGAGCAGTTCTTC
TRBV18	-	TRBJ1-2	-	CASSVGWAGPDKTKGYTF	TGTGCCAGCTCTGTCGGTTGGGCCGGGCCAGACAAAACTAAAGGCTACACCTTC
TRBV7-9	-	TRBJ2-1	few	CASSFSWQENNEQFF	TGTGCCAGCAGCTTCTCCTGGCAGGAGAACAATGAGCAGTTCTTC
TRBV7-9	-	TRBJ2-7	-	CASSLELGGEQYF	TGTGCCAGCAGCTTAGAGCTGGGAGGCGAGCAGTACTTC
TRBV19	TRBD1	TRBJ1-5	-	CASTLLFGQGGNQPQHF	TGTGCCAGTACTCTGCTCTTCGGACAGGGCGGCAATCAGCCCCAGCATTTT
TRBV27	TRBD2	TRBJ2-7	-	CASRLMRGLSYEQYF	TGTGCCAGCAGGCTAATGCGGGGGTTGAGCTACGAGCAGTACTTC
TRBV6-5	-	TRBJ1-1	-	CASSSPLENTEAFF	TGTGCCAGCAGTTCCCCTCTCGAGAACACTGAAGCTTTCTTT
TRBV19	TRBD1	TRBJ1-1	-	CASSIDNRGGTEAFF	TGTGCCAGTAGTATAGATAACAGGGGAGGCACTGAAGCTTTCTTT
TRBV28	-	TRBJ1-5	large	CASSFSEGGRNQPQHF	TGTGCCAGCAGTTTTTCGGAGGGGGGTCGCAATCAGCCCCAGCATTTT
TRBV4-1	-	TRBJ2-7	-	CASSQDPEVTYSYEQYF	TGCGCCAGCAGCCAAGACCCCGAGGTGACGTACTCCTACGAGCAGTACTTC
TRBV11-2	-	TRBJ2-7	-	CASSPPGFGYEQYF	TGTGCCAGCAGCCCGCCAGGGTTCGGATACGAGCAGTACTTC
TRBV11-3	TRBD1	TRBJ1-5	-	CASSRRGQLNQPQHF	TGTGCCAGCAGCCGCAGGGGACAGCTCAATCAGCCCCAGCATTTT
TRBV30	-	TRBJ1-1	-	CAWNTGMNTEAFF	TGTGCCTGGAATACAGGCATGAACACTGAAGCTTTCTTT
TRBV2	-	TRBJ2-1	few	CASSAGPDNEQFF	TGTGCCAGCAGTGCGGGGCCGGACAATGAGCAGTTCTTC
TRBV12-5	-	TRBJ2-7	-	CASGSTIGGSYEQYF	TGTGCTAGTGGTTCGACCATTGGGGGCTCCTACGAGCAGTACTTC
TRBV27	TRBD1	TRBJ2-1	-	CASRLEGQGVNEQFF	TGTGCCAGCAGACTCGAGGGACAGGGTGTCAATGAGCAGTTCTTC
TRBV27	-	TRBJ2-1	-	CASRGMSNEQFF	TGTGCCAGCAGGGGAATGAGCAATGAGCAGTTCTTC
TRBV10-3	-	TRBJ1-2	-	CAISEDQGHYGYTF	TGTGCCATCAGTGAGGACCAGGGTCACTATGGCTACACCTTC
TRBV11-2	-	TRBJ2-3	-	CASSLPTDTQYF	TGTGCCAGCAGCCTACCGACAGATACGCAGTATTTT
TRBV7-6	-	TRBJ2-1	-	CASSLRTGGSGRGNFNEQFF	TGTGCCAGCAGCCTTCGGACAGGGGGTAGCGGGAGGGGTAACTTCAATGAGCAGTTCTTC
TRBV10-3	-	TRBJ2-7	-	CAVLWVEQYF	TGTGCCGTCCTATGGGTGGAGCAGTACTTC
TRBV7-9	TRBD2	TRBJ2-7	-	CASSSGTSGRGVYGQYF	TGTGCCAGCAGCTCCGGGACTAGCGGGAGGGGTGTCTACGGGCAGTACTTC
TRBV27	-	TRBJ2-1	once	CASMTEYNEQFF	TGTGCCAGCATGACGGAATACAATGAGCAGTTCTTC
TRBV7-9	TRBD2	TRBJ2-3	-	CASSLGGGPTDTQYF	TGTGCCAGCAGCTTAGGCGGGGGGCCCACAGATACGCAGTATTTT